A selection of T cell receptor beta chains follows, all from one sample in a study of multiple sclerosis patients with progressive multifocal leukoencephalopathy. Some clones are missing from TCRdb's copy, which holds only in-frame ones; the method was immunoSEQ multiplex PCR. Altogether 20,000 to 25,000 clones are present, 91% being singletons, with the ten largest covering 2% to 2.5%. The source material was PBMCs, sampled from a patient treated with natalizumab. Every receptor here comes from a man aged 25 to 40 with multiple sclerosis. The CDR3 runs from the conserved cysteine through the conserved F or W. The D gene is left open where the match is weak. Rows may omit the clone size; those that give it use once, few, many or a size class.

>-|15|TRBJ1-2|TRBD1|TRBV9
TGTGCCAGCAGCGTAGGGGCAGGGGGAAACTATGGCTACACCTTC
CASSVGAGGNYGYTF
>once|14|TRBJ2-7|TRBD2|TRBV27
TGTGCCAGCAGCGGGACTAGCGACATTGACGAGCAGTACTTC
CASSGTSDIDEQYF
>-|13|TRBJ1-2|-|TRBV19
TGTGCCAGTAGCAAGACGGCAGTCTATGGCTACACCTTC
CASSKTAVYGYTF
>-|20|TRBJ1-2|-|TRBV6-4
TGTGCCAGCAGCCCTCGTTCCGGTTTGGCCGAGGGGGGGGTTTACTATGGCTACACCTTC
CASSPRSGLAEGGVYYGYTF
>-|13|TRBJ1-1|-|TRBV25-1
TGTGCCAGCAGGGCAGGGAAGAACACTGAAGCTTTCTTT
CASRAGKNTEAFF
>-|16|TRBJ2-1|TRBD2|TRBV4-2
TGTGCCAGCAGCCGGGAACCTAGCGGATCATACAATGAGCAGTTCTTC
CASSREPSGSYNEQFF
>-|16|TRBJ2-6|TRBD1|TRBV29-1
TGCAGCGTCGGCTACGGACAGGGCGGCGGGGCCAACGTCCTGACTTTC
CSVGYGQGGGANVLTF
>-|16|TRBJ2-1|TRBD2|TRBV5-1
TGCGCCAGCAGCATCCCTCTAGCGGACGAAGTGAATGAGCAGTTCTTC
CASSIPLADEVNEQFF
>few|17|TRBJ1-3|-|TRBV9
TGTGCCAGCAGCGTAGCTGTGGGGACTCTGACCGGAAACACCATATATTTT
CASSVAVGTLTGNTIYF
>-|16|TRBJ2-3|TRBD2|TRBV5-1
TGCGCCAGCCGTGGACTAGCGGGAATGTCGACAGATACGCAGTATTTT
CASRGLAGMSTDTQYF
>-|13|TRBJ2-5|-|TRBV4-2
TGTGCCAGCAGCGGCGGGACCCAAGAGACCCAGTACTTC
CASSGGTQETQYF
>-|11|TRBJ1-1|-|TRBV5-4
TGTGCCAGCAGGGGGAACACTGAAGCTTTCTTT
CASRGNTEAFF